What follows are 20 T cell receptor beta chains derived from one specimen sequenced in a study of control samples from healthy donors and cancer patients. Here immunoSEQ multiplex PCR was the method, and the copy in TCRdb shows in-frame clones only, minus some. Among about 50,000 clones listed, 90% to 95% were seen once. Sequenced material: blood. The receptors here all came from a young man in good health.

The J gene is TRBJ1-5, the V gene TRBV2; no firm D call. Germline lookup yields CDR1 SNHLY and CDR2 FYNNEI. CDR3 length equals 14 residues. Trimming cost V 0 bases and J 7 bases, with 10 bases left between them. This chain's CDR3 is CASSEAYREQPQHF. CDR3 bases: TGTGCCAGCAGTGAAGCGTATCGGGAGCAGCCCCAGCATTTT.

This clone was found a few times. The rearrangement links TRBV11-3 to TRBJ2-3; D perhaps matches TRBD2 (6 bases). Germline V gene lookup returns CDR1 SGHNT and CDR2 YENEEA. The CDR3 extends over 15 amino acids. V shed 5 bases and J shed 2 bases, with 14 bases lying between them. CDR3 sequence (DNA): TGTGCCAGCAGCCCCCGGGGGTCGATCACAGATACGCAGTATTTT. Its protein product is CASSPRGSITDTQYF.

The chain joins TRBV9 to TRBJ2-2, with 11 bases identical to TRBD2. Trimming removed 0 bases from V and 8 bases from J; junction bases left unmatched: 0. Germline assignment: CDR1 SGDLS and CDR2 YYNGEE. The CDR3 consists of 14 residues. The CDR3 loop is CASSVGTSGGELFF. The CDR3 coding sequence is TGTGCCAGCAGCGTAGGGACTAGCGGGGGGGAGCTGTTTTTT.

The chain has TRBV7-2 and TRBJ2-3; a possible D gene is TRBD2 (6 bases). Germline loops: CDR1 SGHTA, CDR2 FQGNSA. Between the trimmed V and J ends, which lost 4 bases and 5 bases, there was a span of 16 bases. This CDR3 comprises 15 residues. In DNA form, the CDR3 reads TGTGCCAGCAGCTCTCTGGGGAGGCAAGGAGATACGCAGTATTTT. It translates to CASSSLGRQGDTQYF.

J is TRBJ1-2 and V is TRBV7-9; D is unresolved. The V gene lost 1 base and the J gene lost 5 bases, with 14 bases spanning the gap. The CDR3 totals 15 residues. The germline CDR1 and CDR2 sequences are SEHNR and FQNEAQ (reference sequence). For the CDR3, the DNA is TGTGCCAGCAGCTTAGTGGGGAGTGGGCTGTATGGCTACACCTTC. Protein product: CASSLVGSGLYGYTF.

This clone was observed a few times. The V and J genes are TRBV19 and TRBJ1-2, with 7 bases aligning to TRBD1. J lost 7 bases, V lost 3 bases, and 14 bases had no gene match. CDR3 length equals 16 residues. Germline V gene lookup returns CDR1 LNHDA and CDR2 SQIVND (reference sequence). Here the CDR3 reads CASSMFGEGGAGGYTF. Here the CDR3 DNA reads TGTGCCAGTAGTATGTTTGGTGAAGGGGGCGCCGGTGGCTACACCTTC.

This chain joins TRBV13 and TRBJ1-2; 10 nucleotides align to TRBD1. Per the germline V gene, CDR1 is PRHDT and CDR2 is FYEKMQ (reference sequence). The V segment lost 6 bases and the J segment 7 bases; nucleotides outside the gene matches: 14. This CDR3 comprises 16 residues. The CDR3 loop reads CASRREGQGNFFGYTF. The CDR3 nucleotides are TGTGCCAGCAGGCGCGAGGGACAGGGGAACTTTTTTGGCTACACCTTC.

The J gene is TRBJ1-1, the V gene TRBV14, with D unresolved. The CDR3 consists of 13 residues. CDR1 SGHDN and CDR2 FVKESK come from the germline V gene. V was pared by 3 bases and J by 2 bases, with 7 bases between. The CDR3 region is CASSQQPNTEAFF. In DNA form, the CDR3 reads TGTGCCAGCAGCCAGCAGCCCAACACTGAAGCTTTCTTT.

The CDR3 DNA reads as TGTGCCAGCAGCTTCGAGGTACTCATGAACACTGAAGCTTTCTTT. Translating it yields CASSFEVLMNTEAFF. This chain links TRBV7-9 with TRBJ1-1; D call uncertain. This CDR3 has 15 amino acids. V was clipped by 3 bases and J by 0 bases, with 11 bases between them. Germline values: CDR1 SEHNR, CDR2 FQNEAQ (reference sequence).

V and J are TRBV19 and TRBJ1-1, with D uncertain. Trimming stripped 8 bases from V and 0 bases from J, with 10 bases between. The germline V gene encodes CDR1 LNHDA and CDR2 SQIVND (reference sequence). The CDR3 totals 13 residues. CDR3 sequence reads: CASVADVNTEAFF. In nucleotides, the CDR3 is TGTGCCAGTGTCGCAGATGTGAACACTGAAGCTTTCTTT.

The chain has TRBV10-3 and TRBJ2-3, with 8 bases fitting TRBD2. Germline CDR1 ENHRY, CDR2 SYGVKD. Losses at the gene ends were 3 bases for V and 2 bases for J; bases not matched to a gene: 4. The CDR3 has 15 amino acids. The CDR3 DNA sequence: TGTGCCATCAGTGAAGGCGGGGGGATCACAGATACGCAGTATTTT. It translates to CAISEGGGITDTQYF.

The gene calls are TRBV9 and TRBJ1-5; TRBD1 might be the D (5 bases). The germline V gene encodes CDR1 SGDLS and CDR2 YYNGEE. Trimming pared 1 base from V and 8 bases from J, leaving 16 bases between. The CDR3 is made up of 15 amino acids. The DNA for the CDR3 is TGTGCCAGCAGCGTAAGCGGGGGTGTGGTGGAGCCCCAGCATTTT. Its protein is CASSVSGGVVEPQHF.

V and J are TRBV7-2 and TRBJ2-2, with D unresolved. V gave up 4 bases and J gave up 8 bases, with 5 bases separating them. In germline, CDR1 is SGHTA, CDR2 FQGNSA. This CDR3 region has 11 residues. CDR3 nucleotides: TGTGCCAGCAGCTGGGTGGGGGAGCTGTTTTTT. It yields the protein CASSWVGELFF.

The CDR3 region is CASSLAMSNTGELFF. CDR3 in DNA: TGCGCCAGCAGCTTGGCAATGTCCAACACCGGGGAGCTGTTTTTT. This sequence joins TRBV5-1 and TRBJ2-2; D ambiguous. CDR1 and CDR2 from the germline V gene are SGHRS and YFSETQ. The CDR3 runs to 15 residues. V lost 0 bases, J lost 2 bases, and 8 bases lay in between. Full variable domain (outside the CDR3, taken from reference TRBV5-1 and TRBJ2-2): KAGVTQTPRYLIKTRGQQVTLSCSPISGHRSVSWYQQTPGQGLQFLFEYFSETQRNKGNFPGRFSGRQFSNSRSEMNVSTLELGDSALYLCASSLAMSNTGELFFGEGSRLTVL.

The DNA for the CDR3 is TGTGCCTGGAGGATAAGAAGCACCGGGGAGCTGTTTTTT. This translates into CAWRIRSTGELFF. V usage is TRBV30 and J usage is TRBJ2-2; no definite D call. Germline V gives CDR1 GTSNPN, CDR2 SVGIG (reference sequence). V was pared by 3 bases and J by 4 bases, with 9 bases between. The length of the CDR3 is 13 residues.

The CDR3 sequence is CASSPGGLLNIQYF. In nucleotides, the CDR3 is TGTGCCAGCTCACCAGGGGGGCTTTTGAACATTCAGTACTTC. This chain uses TRBV18 with TRBJ2-4; D might be TRBD1 or TRBD2, each matching 6 bases. Germline V gene data show CDR1 as KGHSH and CDR2 as LQKENI. This CDR3 comprises 14 residues. The V end lost 2 bases, the J end lost 7 bases, and 12 bases lay between the germline ends.

This chain's CDR3 is CASSQETAGGWRGYTF. Written as DNA, the CDR3 is TGTGCCAGCAGCCAAGAAACGGCGGGGGGATGGCGCGGCTACACCTTC. This chain links TRBV3-1 (or the pseudogene TRBV3-2) with TRBJ1-2; tentative D call: TRBD1 (5 bases). V was cut by 0 bases and J by 8 bases, with 19 bases left in between. The germline CDR1 and CDR2 sequences are LGHDT and YNNKEL (reference sequence). The CDR3 covers 16 residues.

This chain's CDR3 is CASSQSVYTEAFF. Here the CDR3 DNA reads TGTGCCAGCAGCCAGTCGGTCTACACTGAAGCTTTCTTT. The gene calls are TRBV7-2 and TRBJ1-1; D is undetermined. Trimming took 5 bases from V and 3 from J, leaving 10 bases between them. CDR1 is SGHTA and CDR2 is FQGNSA in the germline V gene. The CDR3 runs to 13 residues. Full variable domain (outside the CDR3, taken from reference TRBV7-2 and TRBJ1-1): GAGVSQSPSNKVTEKGKDVELRCDPISGHTALYWYRQSLGQGLEFLIYFQGNSAPDKSGLPSDRFSAERTGGSVSTLTIQRTQQEDSAVYLCASSQSVYTEAFFGQGTRLTVV.

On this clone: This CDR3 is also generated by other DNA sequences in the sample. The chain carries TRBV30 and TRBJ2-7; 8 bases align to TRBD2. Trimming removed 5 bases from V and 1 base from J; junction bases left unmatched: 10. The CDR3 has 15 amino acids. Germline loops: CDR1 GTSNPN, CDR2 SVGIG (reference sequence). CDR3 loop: CAWRPGGGPSYEQYF. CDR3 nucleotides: TGTGCCTGGCGGCCCGGGGGGGGGCCTTCCTACGAGCAGTACTTC.

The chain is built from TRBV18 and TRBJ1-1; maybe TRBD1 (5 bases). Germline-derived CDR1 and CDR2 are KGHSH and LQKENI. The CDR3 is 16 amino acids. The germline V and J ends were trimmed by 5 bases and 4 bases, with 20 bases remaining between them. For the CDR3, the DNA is TGTGCCAGCTCATCTACCCCCTCAGTAGGGACCACTGAAGCTTTCTTT. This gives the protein CASSSTPSVGTTEAFF.